This T cell receptor beta chain was recorded in a study of cytomegalovirus exposure and HLA in healthy donors. Study results and limitations: The study listed around 150 cytomegalovirus-associated TCR beta chains.

Only a few counts were recorded for this clone. The target antigen is unknown. Germline CDR1 reads MNHEY; CDR2 reads SVGAGI. Trimming shortened V by 6 bases and J by 8 bases, and 17 bases separated the two germline ends. The CDR3 is made up of 15 amino acids. 60 Vbeta and 13 Jbeta primers were used in PCR. Using immunoSEQ multiplex PCR, the repertoire was profiled, and TCRdb retains in-frame clones only, with some absent. The sample records 55,000 to 70,000 clones, roughly 69% being singletons. The specimen sequenced was PBMCs. This sequence was found in a woman aged 50 to 60 in good health and CMV-seronegative. The gene calls are TRBV6-5 and TRBJ1-6; a weak D match, TRBD1 (6 bases). DNA of the CDR3: TGTGCCAGCAGCCGCACAGGGTACGGGGATTCACCCCTCCACTTT. Its translation: CASSRTGYGDSPLHF.